One T cell receptor beta chain is described in this entry. The antigen is undetermined. The authors incorporated unique molecular identifiers into the TCR beta cDNA libraries. Roughly 510,000 cDNA molecules were recovered from an input of roughly 0.95 to 10 million T cells. Using its own MiXCR run on the PCR reads, TCRdb lists one record per CDR3 protein. The table lists approximately 660,000 distinct CDR3 sequences, roughly three fifths of them singletons. The length of the CDR3 is 16 residues. Germline CDR1 reads SGHDT; CDR2 reads YYEEEE. V was pared by 4 bases and J by 10 bases, with 14 bases of the junction left unmatched. The data derive from a study of post-analysis software for immune sequencing data. About the research overall: The cohort encompassed relapsing-remitting, secondary progressive and progressive-relapsing multiple sclerosis disease courses. Study results and limitations: F-measure co-clustering was strong for batch-matched samples. Roughly five TRBV segments appeared more often in patients than in controls, and TRBV5-6, TRBV5-1 and TRBV20-1 were among these. Normalized Chao1 diversity in multiple sclerosis patients fell significantly below that of controls.

This chain joins TRBV5-6 and TRBJ2-1, with 10 bases fitting TRBD2. The TCR was taken from a girl aged 2 to 9 with multiple sclerosis. Input material: blood. Here the CDR3 reads CASSPVPVLAGEEQFF. The CDR3 DNA is TGTGCCAGCAGCCCCGTTCCTGTGCTAGCGGGAGAGGAGCAGTTCTTC.